Listed here is a single T cell receptor (beta chain). The repertoire was sequenced with immunoSEQ multiplex PCR; TCRdb's copy has only in-frame clones and lacks some. The profile shows about 98,000 clones, around 90% of them singletons. The time point denotes: baseline, week 1 (first vaccination visit). The treatment denotes: pre-vaccination baseline after standard-of-care therapy. This specimen belongs to a study of a mutant IDH1 vaccine in newly diagnosed glioma. Across the whole study: Treated patients showed a male proportion of around 62%, a female proportion of about 40%, and a mean age of around 39 years. It was radiotherapy, temozolomide, or both that patients received previously, with most receiving both.

The junction had 16 bases not matched to a gene; V was cut back by 2 bases and J by 9 bases. Looked up from germline, CDR1 is ENHRY and CDR2 is SYGVKD. CDR3 length: 18 amino acids. The sequencing here drew on PBMCs, taken from a glioma patient treated with radiotherapy, temozolomide or both. The chain recombines TRBV10-3 with TRBJ2-1; 10 positions match TRBD2. This TCR was sampled from a woman aged 45-65 years with glioma. The CDR3: CAISERALRAGGPGEQFF. CDR3 nucleotides: TGTGCCATCAGTGAGAGGGCCCTCCGAGCGGGAGGGCCCGGTGAGCAGTTCTTC.